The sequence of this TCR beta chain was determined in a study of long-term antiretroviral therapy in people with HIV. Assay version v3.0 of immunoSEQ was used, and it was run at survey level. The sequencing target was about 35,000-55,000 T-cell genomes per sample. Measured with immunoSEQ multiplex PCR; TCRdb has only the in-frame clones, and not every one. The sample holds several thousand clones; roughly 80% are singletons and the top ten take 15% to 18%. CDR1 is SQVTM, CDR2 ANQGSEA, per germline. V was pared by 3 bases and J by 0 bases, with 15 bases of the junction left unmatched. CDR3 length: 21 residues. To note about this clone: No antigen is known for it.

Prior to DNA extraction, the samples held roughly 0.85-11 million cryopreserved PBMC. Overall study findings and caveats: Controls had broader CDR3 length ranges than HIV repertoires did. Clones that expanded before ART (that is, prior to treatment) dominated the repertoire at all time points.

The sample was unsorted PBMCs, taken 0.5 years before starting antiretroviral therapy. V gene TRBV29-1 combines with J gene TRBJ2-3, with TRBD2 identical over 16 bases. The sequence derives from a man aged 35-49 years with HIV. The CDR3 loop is CSVDGIFSGLAGGTSTDTQYF. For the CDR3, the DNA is TGCAGCGTTGACGGCATATTCTCGGGACTAGCGGGGGGGACTAGCACAGATACGCAGTATTTT.